This T cell receptor (beta chain) derives from a study of blood T cell repertoires in COVID-19. Study information: Some COVID-19 samples were acute and others convalescent; all came from the United States, Italy and Spain. From T cells, B-cell-depleted T cells, or PBMCs came the material, which was cDNA or gDNA.

In the original analysis: Amplifying reference gene primers gave estimates of nucleated cell counts. Profiling relied on immunoSEQ multiplex PCR, and the TCRdb table lists in-frame clones only, not all of them. V, J and clone size are taken as reported in that table, and D and trimming were inferred from the DNA itself. The data contain tens of thousands of clones, roughly 80% of them singletons. This clone has a handful of counts. The germline V gene has CDR1 GTSNPN and CDR2 SVGIG (reference sequence). Trimming at V came to 2 bases and at J to 6 bases, leaving 10 bases not matched to a gene. There are 17 residues in the CDR3.

This clonotype was sampled from a human donor in a cohort sampled during active COVID-19. The chain recombines TRBV30 with TRBJ2-2, with 12 bases aligning to TRBD2. The sequenced sample was peripheral blood. As DNA, the CDR3 is TGTGCCTGGAGTAGGATGACTAGCGGGGGCCGGGCCGGGGAGCTGTTTTTT. This codes for CAWSRMTSGGRAGELFF.